Presented here are 15 T cell receptor beta chains from one specimen sequenced in a study of shared clonotypes between healthy human individuals. Clones were read by immunoSEQ multiplex PCR, and TCRdb kept only the in-frame ones, dropping some. The sample records just over 2,000,000 clones, just under 95% being singletons. Cells designated naive CD8 were CD45RO-negative and were positively selected for CCR7, with terminally differentiated effector memory CD45RA+ cells excluded. Material: naive CD8+ T cells sorted from blood. These receptors were taken from a man younger than 35 in good health.

The gene calls are TRBV9 and TRBJ1-6; D remains ambiguous. The CDR3 has 19 residues. With 0 bases removed from V and 5 bases from J, the gap between germline ends came to 21 bases. Germline CDR1 and CDR2: SGDLS and YYNGEE. CDR3 in amino acids: CASSVGIARLGEDNSPLHF. In DNA, the CDR3 is TGTGCCAGCAGCGTAGGGATCGCCAGGCTCGGTGAAGATAATTCACCCCTCCACTTT.

This clone was counted a few times. At one end the junction does not follow the germline gene, possibly because of a read error. The chain links TRBV19 to TRBJ1-3; D unresolved. Germline V gives CDR1 LNHDA, CDR2 SQIVND (reference sequence). CDR3 length: 11 residues. CDR3: CASRSGNTIHF. CDR3 DNA sequence: TGTGCCAGTAGATCTGGAAACACCATACATTTT. Supplemented by reference TRBV19 and TRBJ1-3, the full variable domain reads DGGITQSPKYLFRKEGQNVTLSCEQNLNHDAMYWYRQDPGQGLRLIYYSQIVNDFQKGDIAEGYSVSREKKESFPLTVTSAQKNPTAFYLCASRSGNTIHFGEGSWLTVV.

CDR3 nucleotides: TGTGCCAGCAGCTTAGCGACAGACAACGAGCAGTACTTC. Amino acids: CASSLATDNEQYF. The V call is TRBV11-2, the J call TRBJ2-7, with TRBD1 as a possible D gene (5 bases). CDR3 length equals 13 residues. Germline V gives CDR1 SGHAT, CDR2 FQNNGV. V was cut by 1 base and J by 5 bases, with 9 bases left in between.

This chain connects TRBV2 to TRBJ1-1, with 7 bases aligning to TRBD1. Germline CDR1 and CDR2: SNHLY and FYNNEI. CDR3 size: 11 residues. J was trimmed by 3 bases and V by 10 bases; bases with no gene match: 2. CDR3 residues: CAIGTDTEAFF. The CDR3 bases are TGTGCCATCGGGACAGACACTGAAGCTTTCTTT.

The chain uses TRBV2 and TRBJ1-4, with a possible D match to TRBD1 (6 bases). Deletions cut 3 bases from V and 8 bases from J, with 19 bases between. The CDR3 length is 16 residues. Germline V gene data show CDR1 as SNHLY and CDR2 as FYNNEI. Here the CDR3 reads CASSDEGVGAVEKLFF. CDR3 coding DNA: TGTGCCAGCAGTGACGAAGGGGTGGGGGCAGTGGAAAAACTGTTTTTT. Looking up the rest from reference TRBV2 and TRBJ1-4 gives the full variable domain: EPEVTQTPSHQVTQMGQEVILRCVPISNHLYFYWYRQILGQKVEFLVSFYNNEISEKSEIFDDQFSVERPDGSNFTLKIRSTKLEDSAMYFCASSDEGVGAVEKLFFGSGTQLSVL.

The chain links TRBV27 to TRBJ1-4, with a possible D match to TRBD1 (5 bases). This CDR3 comprises 15 residues. Trimming pared 3 bases from V and 7 bases from J, leaving 15 bases between. Germline V gene data show CDR1 as MNHEY and CDR2 as SMNVEV (reference sequence). CDR3 loop: CASSFLQGPGEKLFF. The CDR3, as DNA: TGTGCCAGCAGTTTCTTGCAGGGACCGGGTGAAAAACTGTTTTTT. The full variable domain, in which reference TRBV27 and TRBJ1-4 provide the parts outside the CDR3, is EAQVTQNPRYLITVTGKKLTVTCSQNMNHEYMSWYRQDPGLGLRQIYYSMNVEVTDKGDVPEGYKVSRKEKRNFPLILESPSPNQTSLYFCASSFLQGPGEKLFFGSGTQLSVL.

The J gene is TRBJ2-5, the V gene TRBV4-1, with a tentative D call TRBD1 (6 bases). The CDR3 has 17 amino acids. Germline loops: CDR1 MGHRA, CDR2 YSYEKL. V gave up 4 bases and J gave up 1 base, with 19 bases separating them. The CDR3 protein is CASSLTIPGQIQETQYF. CDR3 sequence (DNA): TGCGCCAGCAGCCTCACCATACCCGGACAGATCCAAGAGACCCAGTACTTC.

V is TRBV15 and J is TRBJ2-7; D is ambiguous. V was shortened by 0 bases and J by 0 bases, with 6 bases between the two germline ends. Germline CDR1 is LNHNV and CDR2 is YYDKDF (reference sequence). CDR3 length: 14 amino acids. The CDR3 reads CATSRDDFSYEQYF. The CDR3 DNA sequence: TGTGCCACCAGCAGAGATGACTTCTCCTACGAGCAGTACTTC.

V is TRBV28 and J is TRBJ1-2, with a tentative D call TRBD1 (5 bases). The ends were cut back, 2 bases at V and 4 bases at J, with 17 bases in the middle. The germline gives CDR1 MDHEN, CDR2 SYDVKM. This CDR3 spans 16 amino acids. Here the CDR3 reads CASSLGPPSGVYGYTF. DNA for the CDR3: TGTGCCAGCAGTTTAGGCCCTCCTTCGGGGGTCTATGGCTACACCTTC.

This rearrangement joins TRBV6-1 to TRBJ2-7, with D possibly matching TRBD2 (6 bases). The germline V gene encodes CDR1 MNHNS and CDR2 SASEGT. The CDR3 runs to 12 residues. V lost 3 bases to trimming and J lost 6 bases, with 9 bases between them. CDR3 nucleotides: TGTGCCAGCAGTGACGGAGGGAGCGAGCAGTACTTC. Translating it yields CASSDGGSEQYF.

V is TRBV15 and J is TRBJ1-2; no clear D gene. Between the trimmed V and J ends, which lost 5 bases and 0 bases, there was a span of 16 bases. The CDR3 is 16 amino acids. Germline V gene sequence: CDR1 LNHNV, CDR2 YYDKDF (reference sequence). The CDR3 DNA follows: TGTGCCACCAGCGCAGGACGGATACTTTCTAACTATGGCTACACCTTC. Encoded protein: CATSAGRILSNYGYTF.

The V gene is TRBV11-2, the J gene TRBJ2-3; D not certain. CDR3 size: 14 residues. Between the trimmed V and J ends, which lost 8 bases and 4 bases, there was a span of 16 bases. Germline CDR1 is SGHAT and CDR2 is FQNNGV. This CDR3 is CASLGTASADTQYF. The CDR3, as DNA: TGTGCCAGCCTCGGAACCGCCAGCGCAGATACGCAGTATTTT.

This clone was recorded once. The DNA of the CDR3 is TGTGCCAGCAGCAACTACGACACTGAAGCTTTCTTT. Its translation is CASSNYDTEAFF. The chain couples TRBV11-2 to TRBJ1-1; D call uncertain. Germline CDR1 reads SGHAT; CDR2 reads FQNNGV. V was cut by 5 bases and J by 3 bases, with 7 bases left in between. The length of the CDR3 is 12 residues.

The genes are TRBV29-1 and TRBJ1-2, with D possibly matching TRBD1 (5 bases). V was shortened by 0 bases and J by 10 bases, with 21 bases between the two germline ends. There are 15 residues in the CDR3. From germline, CDR1 is SQVTM and CDR2 ANQGSEA. CDR3 sequence (DNA): TGCAGCGTTGAAGAGGGAGGGGATCCGGCCCTCGACTACACCTTC. Translating it yields CSVEEGGDPALDYTF.

This chain uses TRBV6-5 with TRBJ1-6, with D possibly being TRBD1 (6 bases). The CDR3 is 16 residues long. Per germline, CDR1 MNHEY and CDR2 SVGAGI. Trimming took off 0 bases at V and 11 bases at J, with 17 bases between the two ends. Written as DNA, the CDR3 is TGTGCCAGCAGTTACTCGAGGGGGGAGAGCCCTCCACCCCTCCACTTT. Its translation: CASSYSRGESPPPLHF.